The clone carrying this T cell receptor (beta chain) was observed a handful of times. Its matching antigen is unknown. Patients were aged 18 to 65, had disease duration under 2 months, and had newly diagnosed hyperthyroidism. On the basis of clinical symptoms, serum thyroxine and TRAb, thyroid ultrasound and orbital computed tomography, diagnoses were made. PBMCs were collected from an approximately 9.5 ml volume of fresh peripheral blood. The data were taken from a study of T cells in Graves' hyperthyroidism and ophthalmopathy. TCR beta CDR3 region amplification was performed from RNA transcripts. The HTBI primer set was used in a first-round RT-PCR of the TCR CDR3. TCRdb called the multiplex PCR reads again in MiXCR, with one record for every CDR3 protein. The repertoire holds about 350,000 distinct CDR3 sequences, with over 11% as singletons. Germline V gene data show CDR1 as LNHDA and CDR2 as SQIVND (reference sequence). The V end was cut by 7 bases, the J end by 8 bases, with 35 bases between. The length of the CDR3 is 19 residues.

Study outcomes and limitations: Separating ophthalmopathy from stable hyperthyroidism was achieved by a 13 V-J model.

The origin of this receptor is a woman under 40 with Graves' hyperthyroidism. Sample: blood. V is TRBV19 and J is TRBJ1-2, with D tentatively TRBD1 (5 bases). As DNA, the CDR3 is TGTGCCAGTATTTCGGCCGGTTTCCGGGGGGAAAACCCTATGGAGGGCTACACCTTC. Its protein product is CASISAGFRGENPMEGYTF.